This T cell receptor (beta chain) was obtained from a study of shared clonotypes between healthy human individuals. This CDR3 contains 14 residues. The V end was cut by 0 bases, the J end by 5 bases, with 10 bases between. CDR1 is MNHNY, CDR2 SVGAGI, per germline (reference sequence). The table came from immunoSEQ multiplex PCR; TCRdb's copy has only in-frame clones and leaves some out. The sample includes approximately 1,000,000 clones, roughly 80% of them seen just once. Specimen: memory CD4+ T cells from PBMCs. Subset given: CD45RA-negative fraction. The sequence derives from a man aged 18 to 29 in good health. Some clones in this sample may be carry-over from other donors' samples. V and J are TRBV6-6 and TRBJ2-5; a weak D match, TRBD2 (5 bases). CDR3 DNA: TGTGCCAGCAGTTACTCGACGGGGTGGGAGACCCAGTACTTC. It specifies CASSYSTGWETQYF.